This TCR beta chain is drawn from a study of cytomegalovirus exposure and HLA in healthy donors. Use of 60 Vbeta and 13 Jbeta primers characterized the PCR. The repertoire was sequenced with immunoSEQ multiplex PCR; TCRdb's copy has only in-frame clones and lacks some. The sample yields fewer than 150,000 clones, about 79% seen once. Study-wide results and caveats: Most subjects' HLA-A and HLA-B alleles were reportedly predicted from TCR beta sequences.

Regarding this clone: Its antigen is not known.

Germline loops: CDR1 SSHAT, CDR2 FNYEAQ (reference sequence). The CDR3 sequence is 13 residues long. V was clipped by 2 bases and J by 2 bases, with 6 bases between them. The chain uses TRBV7-7 and TRBJ2-5; TRBD2 might be the D (5 bases). This TCR was sampled from a male donor in good health and CMV-seronegative. Input material: PBMCs. CDR3 nucleotides: TGTGCCAGCAGCTTACGGACTCAAGAGACCCAGTACTTC. This gives the protein CASSLRTQETQYF.